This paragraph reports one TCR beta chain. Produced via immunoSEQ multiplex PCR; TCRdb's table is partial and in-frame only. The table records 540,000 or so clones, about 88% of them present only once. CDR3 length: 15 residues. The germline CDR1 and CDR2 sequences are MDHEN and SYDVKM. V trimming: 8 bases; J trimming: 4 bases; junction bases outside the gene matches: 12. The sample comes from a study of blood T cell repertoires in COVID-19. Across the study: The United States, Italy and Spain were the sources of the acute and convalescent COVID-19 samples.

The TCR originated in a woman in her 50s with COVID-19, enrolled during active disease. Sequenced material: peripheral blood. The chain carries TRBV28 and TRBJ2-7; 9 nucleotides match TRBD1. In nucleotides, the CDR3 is TGTGCCAGCGCGGCCTGGACAGGGGATCTGTACGAGCAGTACTTC. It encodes CASAAWTGDLYEQYF.